The entry that follows covers one T cell receptor (beta chain) sequence. Its antigen remains unknown. This entry belongs to a study of Graves' ophthalmopathy and Graves' hyperthyroidism. Moderate-to-severe activity, with CAS ≥3, NOSPECS ≥4 and duration under 3 months, characterized the donors with ophthalmopathy. Study results and limitations: Most expanded clonotypes in thyroid above 0.001 frequency also showed up in blood.

Amplifying from RNA transcripts, the study obtained TCR beta CDR3 regions. First-round RT-PCR relied on HTBI primers, and a second-round multiplex PCR came next. TCRdb processed the multiplex PCR reads anew with MiXCR; each CDR3 protein has one entry. Here the sample spans approximately 160,000 distinct CDR3 sequences, about two fifths being singletons. Sequencing input: peripheral blood. This receptor was obtained from a man aged 25 to 40 with Graves' ophthalmopathy.

CDR3 nucleotide sequence: TGTGCCAGCAGCCCTGGGGTAGGGGCCTATGGCTACACCTTC. This encodes CASSPGVGAYGYTF. The chain links TRBV28 to TRBJ1-2; D may be TRBD1 (5 bases). The CDR3 sequence is 14 residues long. Trimming removed 6 bases from V and 4 bases from J, with 15 bases in between. In germline, CDR1 is MDHEN, CDR2 SYDVKM.